This TCR beta chain derives from a study of blood T cell repertoires in COVID-19 (dated by TCRdb to 2019 to 2021). Looking at the study overall: Samples from collaborators originated in the United States, Italy and Spain and spanned both the acute and convalescent phases of COVID-19. Nearly every sample came with metadata listing a de-identified subject ID, COVID-19 status, age in years and sex. The repertoires were made available in a free public database intended to serve as a resource for research on the immune response to SARS-CoV-2. Where available, HLA class I and class II types were taken from metadata supplied by the sample provider and were not determined by assay-based typing. Samples were obtained from the ongoing ImmuneRACE study (first 160 participants) and from about 1,300 subjects provided by 6 global collaborators. Deeply sampled blood TCRbeta repertoires from subjects exposed to, actively infected with, or recovered from COVID-19 were included in the dataset. The prospective study material was composed of cDNA or gDNA derived from T cells, B-cell-depleted T cells, or PBMCs. The investigation overall reported the following: The amount of clinical and demographic metadata varied by source and participant and was provided uncurated.

The collaborating institutions used their own protocols to collect whole blood in K2EDTA tubes. Collaborator samples were shipped for TCRbeta analysis as frozen whole blood, isolated PBMCs, or DNA extracted from either sample type. The immunoSEQ Assay, a bias-controlled multiplex PCR, was used to amplify TCRbeta CDR3 regions from genomic DNA. Processing in the source paper ran as follows. Within the assay, amplification of reference gene primers was used to estimate how many nucleated cells each sample contained. To quantify the absolute abundance of each unique TCRbeta CDR3 rearrangement, sequence reads were collapsed and filtered. For each sample, productive Simpson clonality was calculated as the square root of Simpson's diversity index over productive rearrangements. The immuneACCESS repertoire file appears here via TCRdb, limited to in-frame rearrangements. These files lack a portion of the clones; in checked studies, under half of the deficit traces to unresolved V genes, and the cause of the others is not known. That table furnishes V, J and clone size, whereas the DNA furnished D and trimming. In this sample the table shows 300,000 or so clones, around 86% of which occur a single time. 1% of the sample comes from the top ten.

Trimming takes 2 bases off V and 7 bases off J; junction bases not matched to a gene: 6. The CDR3 runs 14 amino acids, cysteine and phenylalanine included. CDR3 DNA only is kept here, 42 bases in frame from base 1. The germline V gene (reference sequence) sets CDR1 to GTSNPN and CDR2 to SVGIG. Concerning this clone: Its cognate antigen has yet to be identified. No quality values exist for individual bases; no much larger clone is one base distant.

The chain is encoded by TRBV30 joined to TRBJ1-4, with 8 bases matching TRBD1. This sequence was found in a man between 45 and 60 years old with active or convalescent COVID-19. Sequencing was done on a sample of peripheral blood. The nucleotide sequence reads as follows: TGTGCCTGGAGTTGGGACAGGAGCAGTGAAAAACTGTTTTTT. Its translation reads: CAWSWDRSSEKLFF.